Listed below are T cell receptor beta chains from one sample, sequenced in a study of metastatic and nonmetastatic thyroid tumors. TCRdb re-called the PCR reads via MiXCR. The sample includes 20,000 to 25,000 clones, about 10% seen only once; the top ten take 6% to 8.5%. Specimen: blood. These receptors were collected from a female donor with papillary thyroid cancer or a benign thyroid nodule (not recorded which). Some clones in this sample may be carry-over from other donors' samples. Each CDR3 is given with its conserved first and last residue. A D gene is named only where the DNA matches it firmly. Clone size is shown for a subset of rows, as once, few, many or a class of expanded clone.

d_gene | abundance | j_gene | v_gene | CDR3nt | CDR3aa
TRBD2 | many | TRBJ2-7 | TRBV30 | TGTGCCTGGAGTACTGGAGCGGGCGGGAGCTACGAGCAGTACTTC | CAWSTGAGGSYEQYF
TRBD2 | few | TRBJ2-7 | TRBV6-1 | TGTGCCAGCAGCCAGATACTAGCGTCACTTCTTTACGAGCAGTACTTC | CASSQILASLLYEQYF
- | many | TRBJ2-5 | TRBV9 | TGTGCCAGCAGCGTAGGTACTAGATGGGAGACCCAGTACTTC | CASSVGTRWETQYF
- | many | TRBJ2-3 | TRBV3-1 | TGTGCCAGCAGCCTAAGGAACCCCCATACGCAGTATTTT | CASSLRNPHTQYF
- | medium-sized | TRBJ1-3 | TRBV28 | TGTGCCAGCAGTTTGACCGAAAGCTCTGGAAACACCATATATTTT | CASSLTESSGNTIYF
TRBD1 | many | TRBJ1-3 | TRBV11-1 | TGTGCCAGCAGCTTAGGGACAGGGGAACTTTCTGGAAACACCATATATTTT | CASSLGTGELSGNTIYF
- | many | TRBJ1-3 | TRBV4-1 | TGCGCCAGCAGCCAAGATGGAACCGTCTCTGGAAACACCATATATTTT | CASSQDGTVSGNTIYF
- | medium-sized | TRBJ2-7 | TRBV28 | TGTGCCAGCAGAAGGGGGTCCTACGAGCAGTACTTC | CASRRGSYEQYF
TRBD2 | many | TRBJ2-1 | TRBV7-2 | TGTGCCAGCAGCCTCGCAGGTACTAGCGGGGCTTACAATGAGCAGTTCTTC | CASSLAGTSGAYNEQFF
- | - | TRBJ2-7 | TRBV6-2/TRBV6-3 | TGTGCCAGCAGTTACTCGGGGGACAAGGTGGGTGGGGTCCCCTACGAGCAGTACTTC | CASSYSGDKVGGVPYEQYF